The 19 T cell receptor beta chains presented below share a single source sample, sequenced in a study of T-cell reconstitution after alpha-beta-depleted transplantation in children. The TCRbeta library was prepared with unique molecular identifiers. TCRdb analysed the PCR reads with MiXCR anew, one entry per CDR3 protein. The sample holds approximately 400,000 distinct CDR3 sequences, about a sixth seen once. Specimen: PBMCs, mostly from graft donor cells, collected 360 days after TCRalphabeta/CD19-depleted stem cell transplant. The receptors stem from a boy under two years old who had a stem cell transplant for Wiskott-Aldrich syndrome, so the T cells may come from the graft donor.

This clonotype came up a few times. The rearrangement joins TRBV20-1 to TRBJ2-1, with D tentatively TRBD2 (5 bases). V dropped 2 bases and J dropped 9 bases, with 14 bases sitting between them. CDR3 length: 13 amino acids. Germline loops: CDR1 DFQATT, CDR2 SNEGSKA (reference sequence). In DNA, the CDR3 is TGCAGTGCTAGAAAGGGATACGGACTTGAGCAGTTCTTC. Its translation: CSARKGYGLEQFF.

This clonotype was detected only a few times. This chain links TRBV5-6 with TRBJ1-2, with unresolved D. Germline values: CDR1 SGHDT, CDR2 YYEEEE. The V end lost 6 bases, the J end lost 6 bases, and 18 bases lay between the germline ends. This CDR3 is 14 amino acids long. CDR3 residues: CASKYGRHLDGYTF. The CDR3 DNA reads as TGTGCCAGCAAATACGGGCGGCACTTGGATGGCTACACCTTC.

In this sample, this clonotype turned up a few times. The chain recombines TRBV11-2 with TRBJ2-7; perhaps TRBD1 as D (6 bases). This CDR3 spans 12 amino acids. Trimming removed 6 bases from V and 3 bases from J, with 9 bases in between. The germline CDR1 and CDR2 sequences are SGHAT and FQNNGV. CDR3 in amino acids: CASSRDIYEQYF. CDR3 nucleotides: TGTGCCAGCAGTCGGGACATCTACGAGCAGTACTTC.

This clonotype has ten or more counts. The chain combines TRBV28 with TRBJ2-3, with 7 bases lining up with TRBD2. This CDR3 is built from 18 residues. Looked up from germline, CDR1 is MDHEN and CDR2 is SYDVKM. V gave up 3 bases and J gave up 1 base; unmatched junction bases: 13. CDR3 sequence (DNA): TGTGCCAGCAGTTTGGGTCGGCGGGGGACGACTCGCACAGATACGCAGTATTTT. Translated: CASSLGRRGTTRTDTQYF.

This clonotype was detected a few times. This chain joins TRBV2 and TRBJ2-3; D unresolved. V gave up 7 bases and J gave up 6 bases, with 11 bases separating them. CDR1 and CDR2 from the germline V gene are SNHLY and FYNNEI. This CDR3 spans 12 amino acids. The CDR3 coding sequence is TGTGCCAGCACCGGTGACTGGGATACGCAGTATTTT. This codes for CASTGDWDTQYF. The full variable domain, its missing parts supplied by reference TRBV2 and TRBJ2-3, is EPEVTQTPSHQVTQMGQEVILRCVPISNHLYFYWYRQILGQKVEFLVSFYNNEISEKSEIFDDQFSVERPDGSNFTLKIRSTKLEDSAMYFCASTGDWDTQYFGPGTRLTVL.

The rearrangement uses TRBV12-3 or TRBV12-4 and TRBJ2-3; TRBD2 aligns across 15 bases. The CDR3 has 18 residues. J was trimmed by 1 base and V by 6 bases; bases with no gene match: 8. The CDR3 sequence is CASSRGLAGGPRTDTQYF. CDR3 DNA: TGTGCCAGCAGCCGCGGACTAGCGGGGGGGCCGCGCACAGATACGCAGTATTTT.

The V call is TRBV20-1, the J call TRBJ2-5, with 9 bases aligning to TRBD2. CDR1 is DFQATT and CDR2 is SNEGSKA in the germline V gene (reference sequence). There are 14 residues in the CDR3. Losses at the gene ends were 2 bases for V and 2 bases for J; bases not matched to a gene: 3. For the CDR3, the DNA is TGCAGTGCTAGACTCAGCGGGAGGCAAGAGACCCAGTACTTC. Its translation: CSARLSGRQETQYF.

This clonotype turned up a few times. The chain recombines TRBV2 with TRBJ2-7; D gene ambiguous. Trimming stripped 1 base from V and 2 bases from J, with 9 bases between. The CDR3 is made up of 14 amino acids. CDR1 SNHLY and CDR2 FYNNEI come from the germline V gene. Written as DNA, the CDR3 is TGTGCCAGCAGTGAAGAGCAGTTGCCCTACGAGCAGTACTTC. This translates into CASSEEQLPYEQYF.

The sample holds a few counts of this clonotype. The V call is TRBV4-3, the J call TRBJ2-7, with 8 bases that match TRBD2. J lost 0 bases, V lost 3 bases, and 13 bases had no gene match. The length of the CDR3 is 18 residues. Germline V lookup: CDR1 LGHNA, CDR2 YSLEER. CDR3 nucleotides: TGCGCCAGCAGCCACTTTCAGACTAGCGAGCCGGGCTCCTACGAGCAGTACTTC. The encoded protein is CASSHFQTSEPGSYEQYF.

The V gene is TRBV20-1, the J gene TRBJ2-1; 11 nucleotides align to TRBD1. Trimming removed 5 bases from V and 7 bases from J; junction bases left unmatched: 10. The CDR3 totals 15 residues. Germline-derived CDR1 and CDR2 are DFQATT and SNEGSKA (reference sequence). The CDR3 sequence: CSALRTGGLFNEQFF. The CDR3 coding sequence is TGCAGTGCTTTACGGACAGGGGGCTTGTTTAATGAGCAGTTCTTC.

In its sample, this clonotype was seen a few times. The chain couples TRBV12-3 or TRBV12-4 to TRBJ2-3; perhaps TRBD2 as D (6 bases). This CDR3 has 13 residues. V gave up 7 bases and J gave up 5 bases, with 13 bases separating them. CDR3 sequence reads: CASTITGVDTQYF. The CDR3 DNA reads TGTGCCAGCACTATTACGGGAGTAGATACGCAGTATTTT.

The V and J genes are TRBV24-1 and TRBJ2-1; TRBD2 is a possible D gene (6 bases). The V end was cut by 4 bases, the J end by 5 bases, with 17 bases between. Germline CDR1 reads KGHDR; CDR2 reads SFDVKD. There are 16 residues in the CDR3. The CDR3 DNA follows: TGTGCCACCAGTGACGCACCTAGCGAGAGGCACAATGAGCAGTTCTTC. Amino acid sequence: CATSDAPSERHNEQFF.

The rearrangement uses TRBV4-3 and TRBJ2-1; unclear D gene. V was pared by 0 bases and J by 1 base, with 7 bases between. Germline assignment: CDR1 LGHNA and CDR2 YSLEER. The CDR3 length is 15 residues. CDR3 sequence (DNA): TGCGCCAGCAGCCAAGAGGCGCGATCCTACAATGAGCAGTTCTTC. This codes for CASSQEARSYNEQFF.

This clonotype has just one count. As DNA, the CDR3 is TGTGCCTGGATCCGGGGTGGGAACTACGAGCAGTACTTC. Translating gives CAWIRGGNYEQYF. This sequence joins TRBV30 and TRBJ2-7; possibly TRBD2 for D (5 bases). The CDR3 totals 13 residues. Trimming shortened V by 4 bases and J by 3 bases, and 13 bases separated the two germline ends. Germline lookup yields CDR1 GTSNPN and CDR2 SVGIG (reference sequence). Full variable domain (remainder filled in from reference TRBV30 and TRBJ2-7): SQTIHQWPATLVQPVGSPLSLECTVEGTSNPNLYWYRQAAGRGLQLLFYSVGIGQISSEVPQNLSASRPQDRQFILSSKKLLLSDSGFYLCAWIRGGNYEQYFGPGTRLTVT.

The rearrangement links TRBV4-3 to TRBJ2-3; 9 nucleotides match TRBD2. V lost 3 bases and J lost 0; bases outside the gene matches: 16. The CDR3 is made up of 20 amino acids. Germline CDR1 is LGHNA and CDR2 is YSLEER. CDR3 nucleotide sequence: TGCGCCAGCAGCCATCCACTTTGTAGACTAGCGGAGACTAGCACAGATACGCAGTATTTT. Translating it yields CASSHPLCRLAETSTDTQYF.

The rearrangement joins TRBV2 to TRBJ2-5; TRBD2 matches at 7 bases. Germline CDR1 and CDR2: SNHLY and FYNNEI. The junction had 7 bases not matched to a gene; V was cut back by 6 bases and J by 0 bases. This CDR3 is 15 amino acids long. This CDR3 is CASSPSGGYQETQYF. CDR3 nucleotides: TGTGCCAGCAGCCCCTCCGGGGGGTACCAAGAGACCCAGTACTTC.

The chain has TRBV24-1 and TRBJ2-5, with 10 bases identical to TRBD2. The V gene's germline CDR1 is KGHDR and CDR2 SFDVKD. Unmatched junction bases numbered 5, after V lost 3 bases and J lost 2 bases. The CDR3 consists of 16 residues. CDR3 nucleotide sequence: TGTGCCACCAGTGATCCAAGGACTAGCGGACAAGAGACCCAGTACTTC. Its protein product is CATSDPRTSGQETQYF.

This clonotype has just a few counts. CDR3 coding DNA: TGTGCCACCAGCAGAGTGGGGGAGGGGCCCGGGGAGCTGTTTTTT. This gives the protein CATSRVGEGPGELFF. The chain uses TRBV15 and TRBJ2-2; 7 bases match TRBD2. The germline gives CDR1 LNHNV, CDR2 YYDKDF (reference sequence). J was trimmed by 6 bases and V by 1 base; bases with no gene match: 5. The CDR3 runs to 15 residues.

This chain joins TRBV20-1 and TRBJ2-7, with 8 bases aligning to TRBD2. This CDR3 comprises 15 residues. Trimming took 1 base from V and 2 from J; bases not matched to a gene: 7. Germline V lookup: CDR1 DFQATT, CDR2 SNEGSKA (reference sequence). CDR3 loop: CSARVPGTRAYEQYF. Written as DNA, the CDR3 is TGCAGTGCTAGAGTCCCCGGGACTAGAGCCTACGAGCAGTACTTC.